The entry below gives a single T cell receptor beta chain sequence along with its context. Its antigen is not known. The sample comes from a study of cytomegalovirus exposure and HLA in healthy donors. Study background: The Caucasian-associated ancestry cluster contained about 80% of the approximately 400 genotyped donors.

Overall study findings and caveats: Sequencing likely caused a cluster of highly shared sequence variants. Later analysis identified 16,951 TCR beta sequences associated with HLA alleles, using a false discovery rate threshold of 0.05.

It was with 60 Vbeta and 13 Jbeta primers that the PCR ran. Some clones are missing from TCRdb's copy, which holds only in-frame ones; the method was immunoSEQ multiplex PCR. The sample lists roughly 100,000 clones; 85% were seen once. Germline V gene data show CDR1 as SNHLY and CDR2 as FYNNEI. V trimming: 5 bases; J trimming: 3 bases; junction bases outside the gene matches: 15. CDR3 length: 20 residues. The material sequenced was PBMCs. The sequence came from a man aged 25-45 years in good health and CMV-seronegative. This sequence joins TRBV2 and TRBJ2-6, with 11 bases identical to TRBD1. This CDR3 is CASSWRVTGQGAHGANVLTF. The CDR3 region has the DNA TGTGCCAGCAGTTGGAGGGTTACAGGACAGGGGGCGCATGGGGCCAACGTCCTGACTTTC. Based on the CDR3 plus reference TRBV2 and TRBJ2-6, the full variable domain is EPEVTQTPSHQVTQMGQEVILRCVPISNHLYFYWYRQILGQKVEFLVSFYNNEISEKSEIFDDQFSVERPDGSNFTLKIRSTKLEDSAMYFCASSWRVTGQGAHGANVLTFGAGSRLTVL.